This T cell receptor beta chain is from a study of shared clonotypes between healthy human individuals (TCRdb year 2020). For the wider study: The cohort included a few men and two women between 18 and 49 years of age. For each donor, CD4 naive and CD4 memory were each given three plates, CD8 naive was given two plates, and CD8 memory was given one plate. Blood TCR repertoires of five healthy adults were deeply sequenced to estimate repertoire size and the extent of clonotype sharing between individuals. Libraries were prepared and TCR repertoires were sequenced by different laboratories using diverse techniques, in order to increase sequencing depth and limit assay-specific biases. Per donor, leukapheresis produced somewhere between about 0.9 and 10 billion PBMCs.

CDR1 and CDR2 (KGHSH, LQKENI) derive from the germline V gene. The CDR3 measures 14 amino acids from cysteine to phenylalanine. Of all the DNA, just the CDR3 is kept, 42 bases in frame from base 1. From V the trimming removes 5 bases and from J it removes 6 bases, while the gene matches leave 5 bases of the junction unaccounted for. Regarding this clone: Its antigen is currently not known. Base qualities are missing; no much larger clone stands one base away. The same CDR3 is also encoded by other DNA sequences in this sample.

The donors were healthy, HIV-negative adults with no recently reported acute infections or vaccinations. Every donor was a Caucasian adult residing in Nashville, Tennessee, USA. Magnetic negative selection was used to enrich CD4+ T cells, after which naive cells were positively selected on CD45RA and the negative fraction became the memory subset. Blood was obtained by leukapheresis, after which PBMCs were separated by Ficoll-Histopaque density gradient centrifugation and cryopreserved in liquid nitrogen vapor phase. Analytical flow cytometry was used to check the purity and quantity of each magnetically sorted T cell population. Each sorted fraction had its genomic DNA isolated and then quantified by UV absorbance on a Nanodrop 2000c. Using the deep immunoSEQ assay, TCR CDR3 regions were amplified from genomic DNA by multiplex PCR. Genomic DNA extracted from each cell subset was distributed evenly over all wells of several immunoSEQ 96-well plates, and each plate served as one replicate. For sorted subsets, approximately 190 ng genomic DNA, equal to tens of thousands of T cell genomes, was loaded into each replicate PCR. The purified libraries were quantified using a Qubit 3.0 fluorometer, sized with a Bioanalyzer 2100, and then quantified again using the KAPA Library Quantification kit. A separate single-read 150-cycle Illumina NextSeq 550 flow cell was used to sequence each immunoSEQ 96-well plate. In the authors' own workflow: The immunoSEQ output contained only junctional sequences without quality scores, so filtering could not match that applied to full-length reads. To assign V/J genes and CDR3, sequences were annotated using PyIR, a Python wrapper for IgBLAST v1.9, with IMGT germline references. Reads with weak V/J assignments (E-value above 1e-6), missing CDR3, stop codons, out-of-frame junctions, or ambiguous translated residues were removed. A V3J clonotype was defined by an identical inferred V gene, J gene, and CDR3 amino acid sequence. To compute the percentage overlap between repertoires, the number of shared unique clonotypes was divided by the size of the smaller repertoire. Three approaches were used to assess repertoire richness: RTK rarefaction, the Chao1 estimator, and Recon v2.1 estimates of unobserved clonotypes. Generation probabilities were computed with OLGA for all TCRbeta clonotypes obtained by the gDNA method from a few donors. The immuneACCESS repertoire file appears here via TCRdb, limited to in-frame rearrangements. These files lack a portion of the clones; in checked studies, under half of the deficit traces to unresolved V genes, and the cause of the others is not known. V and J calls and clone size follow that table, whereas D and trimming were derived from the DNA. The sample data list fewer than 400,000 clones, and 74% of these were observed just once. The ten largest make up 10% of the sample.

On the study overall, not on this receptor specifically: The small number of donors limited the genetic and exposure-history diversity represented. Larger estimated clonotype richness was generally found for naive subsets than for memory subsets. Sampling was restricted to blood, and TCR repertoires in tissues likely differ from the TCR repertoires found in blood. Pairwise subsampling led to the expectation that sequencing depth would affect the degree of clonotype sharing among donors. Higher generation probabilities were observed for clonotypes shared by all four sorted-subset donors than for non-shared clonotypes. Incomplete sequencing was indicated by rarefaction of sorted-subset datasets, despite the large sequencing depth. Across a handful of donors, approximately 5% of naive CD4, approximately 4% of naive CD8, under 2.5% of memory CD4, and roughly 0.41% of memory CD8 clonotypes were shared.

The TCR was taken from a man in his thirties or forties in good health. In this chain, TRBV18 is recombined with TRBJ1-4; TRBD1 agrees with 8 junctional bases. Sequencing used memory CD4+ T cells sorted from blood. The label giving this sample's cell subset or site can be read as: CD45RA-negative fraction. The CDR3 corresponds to CASSSTGGDEKLFF. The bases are TGTGCCAGCTCATCTACAGGGGGGGATGAAAAACTGTTTTTT.